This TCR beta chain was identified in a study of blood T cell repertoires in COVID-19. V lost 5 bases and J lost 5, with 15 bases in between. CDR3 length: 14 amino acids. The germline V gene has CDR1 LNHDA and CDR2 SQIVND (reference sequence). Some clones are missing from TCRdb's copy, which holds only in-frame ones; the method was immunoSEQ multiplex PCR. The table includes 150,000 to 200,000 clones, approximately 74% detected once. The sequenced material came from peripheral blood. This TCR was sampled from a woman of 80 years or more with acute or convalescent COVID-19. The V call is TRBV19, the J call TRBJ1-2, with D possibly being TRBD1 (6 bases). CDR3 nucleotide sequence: TGTGCCAGTAGTCCGGCAGGGGATCGATATGGCTACACCTTC. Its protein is CASSPAGDRYGYTF.